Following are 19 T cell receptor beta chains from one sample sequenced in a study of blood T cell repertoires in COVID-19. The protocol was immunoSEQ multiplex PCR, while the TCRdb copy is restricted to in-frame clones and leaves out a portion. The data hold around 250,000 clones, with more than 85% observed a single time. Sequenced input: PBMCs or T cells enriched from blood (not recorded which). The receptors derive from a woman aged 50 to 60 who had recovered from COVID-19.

Here the CDR3 DNA reads TGCGCCAGCAGCCAAGAGATTGGAGGCGGTCATAGCAATCAGCCCCAGCATTTT. The encoded protein is CASSQEIGGGHSNQPQHF. J is TRBJ1-5 and V is TRBV4-3, with D unresolved. The V gene lost 0 bases and the J gene lost 0 bases, with 15 bases spanning the gap. The CDR3 extends over 18 amino acids. Germline CDR1 LGHNA, CDR2 YSLEER.

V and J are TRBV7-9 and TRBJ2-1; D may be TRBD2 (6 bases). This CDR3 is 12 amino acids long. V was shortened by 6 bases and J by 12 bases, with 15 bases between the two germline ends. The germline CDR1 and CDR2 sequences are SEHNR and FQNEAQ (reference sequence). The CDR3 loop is CASRLDGSWQFF. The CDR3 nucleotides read TGTGCCAGCAGACTTGACGGGAGTTGGCAGTTCTTC. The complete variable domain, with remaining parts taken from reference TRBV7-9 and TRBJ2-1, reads DTGVSQNPRHKITKRGQNVTFRCDPISEHNRLYWYRQTLGQGPEFLTYFQNEAQLEKSRLLSDRFSAERPKGSFSTLEIQRTEQGDSAMYLCASRLDGSWQFFGPGTRLTVL.

The CDR3 coding sequence is TGCGCCAGCAGCCACAGAACTAGCGGGAGTTACAATGAGCAGTTCTTC. Its protein product is CASSHRTSGSYNEQFF. The rearrangement links TRBV4-1 to TRBJ2-1; 11 bases map to TRBD2. The CDR3 has 16 residues. The germline gives CDR1 MGHRA, CDR2 YSYEKL. The J segment lost 4 bases and the V segment lost 3 bases, leaving 5 bases of the junction unmatched.

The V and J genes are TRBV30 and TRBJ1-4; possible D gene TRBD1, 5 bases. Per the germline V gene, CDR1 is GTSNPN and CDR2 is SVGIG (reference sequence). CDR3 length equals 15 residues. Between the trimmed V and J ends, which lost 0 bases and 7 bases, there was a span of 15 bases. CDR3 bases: TGTGCCTGGAGTGTGGCGGGGGACGAAGGTGAAAAACTGTTTTTT. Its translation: CAWSVAGDEGEKLFF.

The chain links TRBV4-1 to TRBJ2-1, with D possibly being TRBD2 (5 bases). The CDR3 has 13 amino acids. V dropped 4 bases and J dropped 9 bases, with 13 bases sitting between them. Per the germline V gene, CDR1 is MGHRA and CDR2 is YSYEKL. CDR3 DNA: TGCGCCAGCAGCCCCGGACTGGTCGCTGAGCAGTTCTTC. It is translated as CASSPGLVAEQFF.

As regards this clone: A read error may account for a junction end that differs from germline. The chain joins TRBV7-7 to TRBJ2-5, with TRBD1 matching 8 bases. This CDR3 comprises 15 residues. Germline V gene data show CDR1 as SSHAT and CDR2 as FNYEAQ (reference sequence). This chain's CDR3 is CASSRRTGFGETQYF. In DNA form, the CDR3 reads TGTGCTAGCAGCAGAAGGACAGGGTTTGGAGAGACCCAGTACTTC.

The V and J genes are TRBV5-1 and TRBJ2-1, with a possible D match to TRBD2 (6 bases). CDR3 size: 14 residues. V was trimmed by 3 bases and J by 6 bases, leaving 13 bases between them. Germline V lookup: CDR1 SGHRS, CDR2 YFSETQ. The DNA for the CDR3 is TGCGCCAGCAGCTCGGGGGACGCCCGCAATGAGCAGTTCTTC. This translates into CASSSGDARNEQFF.

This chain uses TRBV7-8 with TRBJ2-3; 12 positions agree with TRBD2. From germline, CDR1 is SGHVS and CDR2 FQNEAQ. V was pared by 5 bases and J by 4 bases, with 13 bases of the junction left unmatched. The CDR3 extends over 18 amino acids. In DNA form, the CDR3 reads TGTGCCAGCAGCCCCCTACCAAGACTAGCGGGAGTGTCAGATACGCAGTATTTT. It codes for CASSPLPRLAGVSDTQYF.

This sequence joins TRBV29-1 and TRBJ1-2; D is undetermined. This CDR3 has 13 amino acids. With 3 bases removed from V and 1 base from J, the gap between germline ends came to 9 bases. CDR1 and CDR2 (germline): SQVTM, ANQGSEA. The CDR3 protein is CSVEARYNYGYTF. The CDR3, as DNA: TGCAGCGTTGAGGCCAGATATAACTATGGCTACACCTTC.

The CDR3: CASSLGPTEKLFF. CDR3 coding DNA: TGTGCCAGCAGCTTGGGCCCGACAGAAAAACTGTTTTTT. The chain recombines TRBV5-4 with TRBJ1-4; the D is unclear. The CDR3 extends over 13 amino acids. Deletions cut 0 bases from V and 8 bases from J, with 8 bases between. Germline V gene sequence: CDR1 SGHNT, CDR2 YYREEE (reference sequence).

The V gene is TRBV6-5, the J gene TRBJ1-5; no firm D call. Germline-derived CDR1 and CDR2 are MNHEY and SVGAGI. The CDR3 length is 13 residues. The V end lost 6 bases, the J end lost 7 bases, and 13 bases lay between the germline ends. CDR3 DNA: TGTGCCAGCAGAGTCTTAATAGAACAGCCCCAGCATTTT. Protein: CASRVLIEQPQHF.

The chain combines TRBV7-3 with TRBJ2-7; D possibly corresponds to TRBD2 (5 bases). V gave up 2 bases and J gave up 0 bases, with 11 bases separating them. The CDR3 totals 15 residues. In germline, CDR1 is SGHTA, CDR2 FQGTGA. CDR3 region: CASSLYRGSSYEQYF. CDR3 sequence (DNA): TGTGCCAGCAGCTTATACCGGGGTTCCTCCTACGAGCAGTACTTC.

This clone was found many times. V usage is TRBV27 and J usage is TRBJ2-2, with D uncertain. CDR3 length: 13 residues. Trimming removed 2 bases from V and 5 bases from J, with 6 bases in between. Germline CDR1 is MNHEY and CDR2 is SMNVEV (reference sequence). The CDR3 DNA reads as TGTGCCAGCAGTTTAACATTTACCGGGGAGCTGTTTTTT. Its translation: CASSLTFTGELFF.

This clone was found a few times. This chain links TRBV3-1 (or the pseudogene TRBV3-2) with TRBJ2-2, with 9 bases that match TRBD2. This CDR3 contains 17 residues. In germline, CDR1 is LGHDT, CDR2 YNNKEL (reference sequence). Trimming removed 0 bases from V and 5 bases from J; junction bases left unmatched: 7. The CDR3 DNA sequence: TGTGCCAGCAGCCAAGATCTTAGGCTAGCGGGGACCGGGGAGCTGTTTTTT. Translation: CASSQDLRLAGTGELFF.

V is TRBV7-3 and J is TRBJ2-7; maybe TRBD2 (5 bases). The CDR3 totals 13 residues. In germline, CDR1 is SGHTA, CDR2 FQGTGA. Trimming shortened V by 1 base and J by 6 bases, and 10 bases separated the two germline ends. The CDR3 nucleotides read TGTGCCAGCAGCTTAAATCTGGACTCCGAGCAGTACTTC. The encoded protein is CASSLNLDSEQYF.

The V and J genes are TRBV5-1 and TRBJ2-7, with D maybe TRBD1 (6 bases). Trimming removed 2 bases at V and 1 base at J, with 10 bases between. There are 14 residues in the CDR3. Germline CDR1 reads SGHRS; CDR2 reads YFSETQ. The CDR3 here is CASSFQGQSYEQYF. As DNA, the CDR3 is TGCGCCAGCAGCTTCCAGGGGCAATCCTACGAGCAGTACTTC.

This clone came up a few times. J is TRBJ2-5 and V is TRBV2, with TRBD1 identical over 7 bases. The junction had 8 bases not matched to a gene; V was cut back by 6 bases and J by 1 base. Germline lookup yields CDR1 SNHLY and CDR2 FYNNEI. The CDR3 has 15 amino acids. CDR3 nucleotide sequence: TGTGCCAGCAGAGGAACCGGGACAGCCCAAGAGACCCAGTACTTC. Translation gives CASRGTGTAQETQYF.

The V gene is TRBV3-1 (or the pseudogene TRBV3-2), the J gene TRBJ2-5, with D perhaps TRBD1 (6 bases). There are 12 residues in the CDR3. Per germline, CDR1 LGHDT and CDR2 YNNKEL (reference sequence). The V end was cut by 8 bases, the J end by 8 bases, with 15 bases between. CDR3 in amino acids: CASSHKGGTQYF. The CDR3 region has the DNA TGTGCCAGCTCACACAAAGGGGGAACCCAGTACTTC.

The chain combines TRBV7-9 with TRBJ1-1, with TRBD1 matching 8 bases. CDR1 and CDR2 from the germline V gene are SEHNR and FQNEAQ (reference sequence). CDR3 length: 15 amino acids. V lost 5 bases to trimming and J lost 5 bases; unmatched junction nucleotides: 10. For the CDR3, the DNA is TGTGCCAGCAGCAAGACCAGGGGGCCAGTAACTGAAGCTTTCTTT. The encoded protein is CASSKTRGPVTEAFF. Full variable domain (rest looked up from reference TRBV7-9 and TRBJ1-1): DTGVSQNPRHKITKRGQNVTFRCDPISEHNRLYWYRQTLGQGPEFLTYFQNEAQLEKSRLLSDRFSAERPKGSFSTLEIQRTEQGDSAMYLCASSKTRGPVTEAFFGQGTRLTVV.